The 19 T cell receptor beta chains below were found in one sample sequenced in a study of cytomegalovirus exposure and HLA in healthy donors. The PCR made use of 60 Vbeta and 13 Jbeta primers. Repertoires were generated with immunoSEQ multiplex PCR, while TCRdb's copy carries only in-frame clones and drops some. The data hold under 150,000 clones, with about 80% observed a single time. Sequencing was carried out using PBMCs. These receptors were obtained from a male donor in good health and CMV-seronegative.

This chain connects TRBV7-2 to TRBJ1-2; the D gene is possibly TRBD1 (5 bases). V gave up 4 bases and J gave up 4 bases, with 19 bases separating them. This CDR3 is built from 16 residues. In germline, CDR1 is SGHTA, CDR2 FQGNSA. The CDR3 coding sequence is TGTGCCAGCAGCTCCCCCCCAGGGTCGGGTAGCTATGGCTACACCTTC. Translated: CASSSPPGSGSYGYTF. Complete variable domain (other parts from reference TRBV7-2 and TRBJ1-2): GAGVSQSPSNKVTEKGKDVELRCDPISGHTALYWYRQSLGQGLEFLIYFQGNSAPDKSGLPSDRFSAERTGGSVSTLTIQRTQQEDSAVYLCASSSPPGSGSYGYTFGSGTRLTVV.

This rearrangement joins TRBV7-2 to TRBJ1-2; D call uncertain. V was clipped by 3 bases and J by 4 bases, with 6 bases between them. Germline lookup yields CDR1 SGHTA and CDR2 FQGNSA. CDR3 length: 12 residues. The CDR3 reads CASSLVGYGYTF. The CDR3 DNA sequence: TGTGCCAGCAGCTTGGTCGGCTATGGCTACACCTTC.

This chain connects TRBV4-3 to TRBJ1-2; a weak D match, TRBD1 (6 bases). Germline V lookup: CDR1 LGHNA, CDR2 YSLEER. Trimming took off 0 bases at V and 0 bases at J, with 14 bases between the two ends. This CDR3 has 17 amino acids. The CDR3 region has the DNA TGCGCCAGCAGCCAAGAGGTCCAGGGACAAGCTAACTATGGCTACACCTTC. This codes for CASSQEVQGQANYGYTF.

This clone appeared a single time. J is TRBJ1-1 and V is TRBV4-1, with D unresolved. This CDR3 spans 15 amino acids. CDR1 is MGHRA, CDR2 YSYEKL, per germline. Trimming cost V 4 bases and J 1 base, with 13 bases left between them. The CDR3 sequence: CASSPSGRTNTEAFF. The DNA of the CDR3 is TGCGCCAGCAGCCCTTCTGGTAGAACGAACACTGAAGCTTTCTTT.

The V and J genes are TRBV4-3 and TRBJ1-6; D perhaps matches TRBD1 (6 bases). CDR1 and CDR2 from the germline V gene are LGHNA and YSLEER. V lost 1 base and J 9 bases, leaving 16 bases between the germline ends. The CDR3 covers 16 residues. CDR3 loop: CASSQGRGFSSSPLHF. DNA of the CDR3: TGCGCCAGCAGCCAAGGCAGGGGATTCTCAAGTTCACCCCTCCACTTT.

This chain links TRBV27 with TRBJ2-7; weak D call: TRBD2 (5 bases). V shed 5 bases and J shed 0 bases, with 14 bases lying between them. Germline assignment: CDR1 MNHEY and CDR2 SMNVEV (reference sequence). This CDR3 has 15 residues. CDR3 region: CASSPRDFSSYEQYF. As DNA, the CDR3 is TGTGCCAGCAGTCCCCGGGATTTTAGCTCCTACGAGCAGTACTTC.

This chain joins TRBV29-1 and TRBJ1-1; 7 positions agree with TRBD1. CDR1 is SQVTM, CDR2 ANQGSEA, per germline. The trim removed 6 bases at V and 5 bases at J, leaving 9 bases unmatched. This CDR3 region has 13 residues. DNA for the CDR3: TGCAGCGTCATGGAGGGGGCTGGGACTGAAGCTTTCTTT. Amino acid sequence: CSVMEGAGTEAFF. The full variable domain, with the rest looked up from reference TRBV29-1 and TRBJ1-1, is SAVISQKPSRDICQRGTSLTIQCQVDSQVTMMFWYRQQPGQSLTLIATANQGSEATYESGFVIDKFPISRPNLTFSTLTVSNMSPEDSSIYLCSVMEGAGTEAFFGQGTRLTVV.

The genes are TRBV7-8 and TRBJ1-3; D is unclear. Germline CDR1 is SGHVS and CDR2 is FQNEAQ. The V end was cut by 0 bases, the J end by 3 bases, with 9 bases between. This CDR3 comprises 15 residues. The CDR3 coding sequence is TGTGCCAGCAGCTTAGCGCCCGGGAGTGGAAACACCATATATTTT. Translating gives CASSLAPGSGNTIYF.

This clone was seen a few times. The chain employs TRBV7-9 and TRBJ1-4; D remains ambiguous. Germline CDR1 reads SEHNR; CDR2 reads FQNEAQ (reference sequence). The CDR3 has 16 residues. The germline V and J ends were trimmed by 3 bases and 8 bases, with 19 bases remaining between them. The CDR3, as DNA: TGTGCCAGCAGCTTGGGCTACGGAGGTAGAGGGGAAAAACTGTTTTTT. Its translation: CASSLGYGGRGEKLFF.

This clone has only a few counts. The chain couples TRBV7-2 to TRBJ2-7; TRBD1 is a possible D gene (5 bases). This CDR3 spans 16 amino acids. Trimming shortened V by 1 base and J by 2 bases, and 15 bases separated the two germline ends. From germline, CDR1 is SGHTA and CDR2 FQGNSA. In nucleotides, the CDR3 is TGTGCCAGCAGCTTAGGTTCAGGGCGACCTGCCTACGAGCAGTACTTC. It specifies CASSLGSGRPAYEQYF.

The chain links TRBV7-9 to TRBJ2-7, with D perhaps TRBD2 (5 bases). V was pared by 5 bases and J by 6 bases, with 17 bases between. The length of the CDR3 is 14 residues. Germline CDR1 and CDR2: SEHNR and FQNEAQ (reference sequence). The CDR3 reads CASSPRASAGEQYF. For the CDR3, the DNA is TGTGCCAGCAGCCCCCGGGCCTCCGCGGGCGAGCAGTACTTC.

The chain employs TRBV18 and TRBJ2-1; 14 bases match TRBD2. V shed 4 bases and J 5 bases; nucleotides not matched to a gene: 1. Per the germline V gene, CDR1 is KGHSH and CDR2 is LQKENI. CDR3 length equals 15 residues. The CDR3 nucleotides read TGTGCCAGCTCACGGGGACTAGCGGGGGACAATGAGCAGTTCTTC. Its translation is CASSRGLAGDNEQFF.

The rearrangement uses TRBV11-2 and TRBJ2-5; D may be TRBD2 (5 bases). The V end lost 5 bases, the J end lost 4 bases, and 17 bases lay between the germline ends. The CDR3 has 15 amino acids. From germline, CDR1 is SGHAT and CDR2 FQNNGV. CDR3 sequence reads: CASSPGLRAAETQYF. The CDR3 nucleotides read TGTGCCAGCAGCCCCGGTTTGAGGGCAGCAGAGACCCAGTACTTC. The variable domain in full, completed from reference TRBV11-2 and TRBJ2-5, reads EAGVAQSPRYKIIEKRQSVAFWCNPISGHATLYWYQQILGQGPKLLIQFQNNGVVDDSQLPKDRFSAERLKGVDSTLKIQPAKLEDSAVYLCASSPGLRAAETQYFGPGTRLLVL.

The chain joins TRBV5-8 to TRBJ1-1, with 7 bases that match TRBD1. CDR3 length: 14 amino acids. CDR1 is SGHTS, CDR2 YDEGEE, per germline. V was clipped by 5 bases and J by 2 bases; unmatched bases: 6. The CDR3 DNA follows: TGTGCCAGCAGTTACAGGGGCCGAAACACTGAAGCTTTCTTT. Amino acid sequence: CASSYRGRNTEAFF.

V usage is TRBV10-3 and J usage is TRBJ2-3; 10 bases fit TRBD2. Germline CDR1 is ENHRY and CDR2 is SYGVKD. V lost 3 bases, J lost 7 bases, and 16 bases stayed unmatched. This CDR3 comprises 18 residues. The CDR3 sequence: CAISDSRGERGGIYTQYF. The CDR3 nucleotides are TGTGCCATCAGTGACTCCAGGGGTGAGCGGGGGGGCATATATACGCAGTATTTT.

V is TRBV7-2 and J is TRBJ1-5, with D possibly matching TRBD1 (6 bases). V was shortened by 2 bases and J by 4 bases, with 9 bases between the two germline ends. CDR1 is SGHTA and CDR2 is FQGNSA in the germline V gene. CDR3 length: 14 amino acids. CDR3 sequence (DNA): TGTGCCAGCAGCTTACACGGGACAAATCAGCCCCAGCATTTT. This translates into CASSLHGTNQPQHF.

The CDR3 DNA sequence: TGTGCCAGCAGCCCTCAGGGGGCGCGCAGCACTGAAGCTTTCTTT. Protein sequence: CASSPQGARSTEAFF. This chain joins TRBV6-6 and TRBJ1-1; TRBD1 matches 8 bases. Germline CDR1 is MNHNY and CDR2 is SVGAGI (reference sequence). The CDR3 length is 15 residues. Germline trimming cut 6 bases from V and 4 bases from J; bases unmatched to any gene: 10.

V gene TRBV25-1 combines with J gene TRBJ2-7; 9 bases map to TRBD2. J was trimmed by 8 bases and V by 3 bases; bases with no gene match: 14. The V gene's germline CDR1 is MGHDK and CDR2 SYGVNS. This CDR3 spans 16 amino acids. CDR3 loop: CASSDPAGTSPFKQYF. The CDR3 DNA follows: TGTGCCAGCAGTGACCCCGCCGGGACTAGCCCCTTTAAGCAGTACTTC.

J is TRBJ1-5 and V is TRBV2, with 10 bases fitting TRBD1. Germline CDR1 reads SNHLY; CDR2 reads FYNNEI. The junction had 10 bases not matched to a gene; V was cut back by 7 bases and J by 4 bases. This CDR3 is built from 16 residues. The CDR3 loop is CASTNYAGQGNQPQHF. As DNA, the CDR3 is TGTGCCAGCACCAACTACGCGGGACAGGGGAATCAGCCCCAGCATTTT.